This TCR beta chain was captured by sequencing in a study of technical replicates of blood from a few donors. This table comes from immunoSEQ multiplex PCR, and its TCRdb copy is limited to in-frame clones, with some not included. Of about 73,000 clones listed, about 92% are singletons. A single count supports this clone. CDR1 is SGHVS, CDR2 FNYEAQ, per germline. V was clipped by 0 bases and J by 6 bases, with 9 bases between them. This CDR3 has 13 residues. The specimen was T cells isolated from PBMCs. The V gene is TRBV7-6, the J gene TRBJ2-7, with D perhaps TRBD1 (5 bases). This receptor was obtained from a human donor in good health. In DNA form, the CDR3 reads TGTGCCAGCAGCTTAGCGGTTAGGGGCGAGCAGTACTTC. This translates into CASSLAVRGEQYF.